This T cell receptor beta chain was recovered during a study of blood T cell repertoires in COVID-19. About the study: The United States, Italy and Spain supplied acute and convalescent COVID-19 samples. Nucleic acid was either cDNA or gDNA, and it came from T cells, B-cell-depleted T cells, or PBMCs.

This CDR3 has 15 residues. Germline CDR1 is SGHRS and CDR2 is YFSETQ. The germline V and J ends were trimmed by 6 bases and 4 bases, with 19 bases remaining between them. In the study's own analysis: Amplification with reference gene primers provided the estimates of nucleated cell counts. Using immunoSEQ multiplex PCR, the repertoire was profiled, and TCRdb retains in-frame clones only, with some absent. V and J calls and clone size are copied from that table; D and trimming were computed from the DNA. This sample yields about 280,000 clones, of which 70% to 90% are seen a single time; approximately 10% belongs to the top ten.

Sequencing used peripheral blood. This chain links TRBV5-1 with TRBJ1-1; maybe TRBD1 (6 bases). This receptor was identified in a woman in her seventies with acute or convalescent COVID-19. The CDR3 DNA reads TGCGCCAGCACCACTGCACAGGGCCAGAGCACTGAAGCTTTCTTT. Its translation is CASTTAQGQSTEAFF.